This passage covers 23 T cell receptor beta chains from one sample sequenced in a study of blood T cell repertoires in COVID-19. TCRdb keeps only in-frame clones here, not all; method: immunoSEQ multiplex PCR. This table has about 200,000 clones, more than 75% appearing once. Material for sequencing was peripheral blood. Receptor source: a woman of 80 years or more with acute or convalescent COVID-19.

This chain uses TRBV9 with TRBJ2-1; tentatively, D is TRBD2 (6 bases). V gave up 3 bases and J gave up 1 base, with 11 bases separating them. The CDR3 loop spans 15 amino acids. Looked up from germline, CDR1 is SGDLS and CDR2 is YYNGEE. The CDR3 is CASSATSQSYNEQFF. The CDR3 DNA reads TGTGCCAGCAGCGCTACTAGCCAATCCTACAATGAGCAGTTCTTC.

The chain joins TRBV18 to TRBJ1-1, with D unclear. Trimming cost V 3 bases and J 2 bases, with 7 bases left between them. This CDR3 spans 13 amino acids. Per the germline V gene, CDR1 is KGHSH and CDR2 is LQKENI. CDR3 DNA sequence: TGTGCCAGCTCACCCGGGGAAAACACTGAAGCTTTCTTT. This codes for CASSPGENTEAFF.

The chain employs TRBV2 and TRBJ1-5, with 9 bases matching TRBD1. CDR1 is SNHLY and CDR2 is FYNNEI in the germline V gene. The junction had 7 bases not matched to a gene; V was cut back by 4 bases and J by 6 bases. The CDR3 sequence is 15 residues long. The CDR3 loop is CASSVGTGQGQPQHF. The CDR3 DNA is TGTGCCAGCAGTGTTGGGACAGGGCAGGGTCAGCCCCAGCATTTT.

This clone was found a few times. CDR3 bases: TGTGCCAGCAGTCTACCTGGGGCCAACGTCCTGACTTTC. Translation gives CASSLPGANVLTF. This chain joins TRBV25-1 and TRBJ2-6; D is unclear. Per the germline V gene, CDR1 is MGHDK and CDR2 is SYGVNS. The CDR3 spans 13 residues. V dropped 5 bases and J dropped 2 bases, with 4 bases sitting between them.

This CDR3 is CATMGTGGEKLFF. The DNA of the CDR3 is TGTGCCACCATGGGGACAGGGGGTGAAAAACTGTTTTTT. The chain uses TRBV28 and TRBJ1-4; TRBD1 aligns across 11 bases. Germline V gene sequence: CDR1 MDHEN, CDR2 SYDVKM. This CDR3 is 13 amino acids long. V lost 10 bases and J lost 7; bases outside the gene matches: 5.

The rearrangement links TRBV27 to TRBJ2-3; a weak D match, TRBD1 (6 bases). V lost 4 bases and J 6 bases, leaving 11 bases between the germline ends. CDR1 and CDR2 from the germline V gene are MNHEY and SMNVEV (reference sequence). This CDR3 has 13 amino acids. Here the CDR3 DNA reads TGTGCCAGCAGTTCCGGTACAGGGGATACGCAGTATTTT. Its translation is CASSSGTGDTQYF.

V gene TRBV18 combines with J gene TRBJ2-2; 8 bases agree with TRBD1. CDR3 length: 15 amino acids. V shed 6 bases, J shed 1 base, and the junction held 4 bases outside the gene matches. The V gene's germline CDR1 is KGHSH and CDR2 LQKENI. The CDR3 nucleotides read TGTGCCAGCTCTCGAGGGACAGGGAACACCGGGGAGCTGTTTTTT. It yields the protein CASSRGTGNTGELFF. Full variable domain (remainder filled in from reference TRBV18 and TRBJ2-2): NAGVMQNPRHLVRRRGQEARLRCSPMKGHSHVYWYRQLPEEGLKFMVYLQKENIIDESGMPKERFSAEFPKEGPSILRIQQVVRGDSAAYFCASSRGTGNTGELFFGEGSRLTVL.

A single count supports this clone. The rearrangement joins TRBV5-1 to TRBJ1-2; D perhaps matches TRBD1 (5 bases). V shed 1 base and J shed 2 bases, with 9 bases lying between them. The germline CDR1 and CDR2 sequences are SGHRS and YFSETQ. The CDR3 is made up of 14 amino acids. In DNA form, the CDR3 reads TGCGCCAGCAGCTTGTTGACAGACAACTATGGCTACACCTTC. Its translation is CASSLLTDNYGYTF.

V gene TRBV7-2 combines with J gene TRBJ2-7, with 9 bases identical to TRBD2. The CDR3 has 15 residues. Germline CDR1 is SGHTA and CDR2 is FQGNSA. J lost 2 bases, V lost 2 bases, and 4 bases had no gene match. The CDR3 DNA is TGTGCCAGCAGCTTAACGGGCGGGAGGGCCTACGAGCAGTACTTC. Protein product: CASSLTGGRAYEQYF.

The V and J genes are TRBV5-1 and TRBJ2-7, with 10 bases lining up with TRBD1. This CDR3 region has 15 residues. Germline trimming cut 0 bases from V and 7 bases from J; bases unmatched to any gene: 7. Germline V gives CDR1 SGHRS, CDR2 YFSETQ. CDR3 DNA sequence: TGCGCCAGCAGCTTGGAAGCCGGACAGGGGGTAGAGCAGTACTTC. It is translated as CASSLEAGQGVEQYF.

This chain connects TRBV6-5 to TRBJ1-1; 7 positions agree with TRBD1. CDR1 MNHEY and CDR2 SVGAGI come from the germline V gene. The CDR3 runs 14 residues. Unmatched junction bases numbered 11, after V lost 7 bases and J lost 6 bases. The CDR3, as DNA: TGTGCCAGCAAAACGAACAGGGGCCCTGCTGAAGCTTTCTTT. It translates to CASKTNRGPAEAFF.

The V and J genes are TRBV11-1 and TRBJ2-4, with D unclear. The length of the CDR3 is 14 residues. Germline loops: CDR1 SGHAT, CDR2 FQDESV (reference sequence). Trimming took off 5 bases at V and 0 bases at J, with 8 bases between the two ends. This CDR3 reads CASSPSPAKNIQYF. The CDR3 nucleotides read TGTGCCAGCAGCCCTTCCCCAGCCAAAAACATTCAGTACTTC.

The rearrangement joins TRBV5-1 to TRBJ2-3, with a weak D call TRBD2 (5 bases). CDR1 and CDR2 from the germline V gene are SGHRS and YFSETQ. This CDR3 is 15 amino acids long. V was trimmed by 2 bases and J by 1 base, leaving 11 bases between them. CDR3 DNA sequence: TGCGCCAGCAGCTTCGCGGGTAGCGGCACAGATACGCAGTATTTT. Its protein is CASSFAGSGTDTQYF.

This chain links TRBV3-1 (or the pseudogene TRBV3-2) with TRBJ1-1; 10 nucleotides match TRBD1. The CDR3 extends over 17 amino acids. V dropped 4 bases and J dropped 0; count of bases not matched to a gene: 8. Per germline, CDR1 LGHDT and CDR2 YNNKEL (reference sequence). The CDR3 sequence is CASSPDGTGEMNTEAFF. DNA of the CDR3: TGTGCCAGCAGCCCAGACGGGACAGGGGAAATGAACACTGAAGCTTTCTTT.

The chain recombines TRBV7-2 with TRBJ2-5; 12 bases align to TRBD2. Trimming removed 5 bases from V and 5 bases from J; junction bases left unmatched: 12. The CDR3 covers 17 residues. CDR1 and CDR2 from the germline V gene are SGHTA and FQGNSA. The CDR3 protein is CASSRLLLAGGAETQYF. CDR3 nucleotide sequence: TGTGCCAGCAGCCGCTTGCTCCTAGCGGGGGGGGCCGAGACCCAGTACTTC.

This clone was observed a single time. The chain joins TRBV6-6 to TRBJ2-5; TRBD2 matches at 7 bases. The CDR3 sequence is 14 residues long. Looked up from germline, CDR1 is MNHNY and CDR2 is SVGAGI (reference sequence). V lost 2 bases to trimming and J lost 4 bases; unmatched junction nucleotides: 4. The DNA of the CDR3 is TGTGCCAGCAGTTACATGGCGGGAGTAGAGACCCAGTACTTC. Translating gives CASSYMAGVETQYF.

The gene calls are TRBV5-1 and TRBJ1-1, with 8 bases that match TRBD1. This CDR3 comprises 13 residues. With V trimmed by 4 bases and J by 11 bases, 10 bases remained unmatched. Germline V CDR1 and CDR2: SGHRS, YFSETQ. In nucleotides, the CDR3 is TGCGCCAGCAGCCTCGACAGGGGAGGTGGGGCTTTCTTT. It encodes CASSLDRGGGAFF.

V and J are TRBV28 and TRBJ1-2, with no clear D. V was clipped by 6 bases and J by 8 bases, with 16 bases between them. This CDR3 has 13 amino acids. CDR1 MDHEN and CDR2 SYDVKM come from the germline V gene. CDR3 bases: TGTGCCAGCAGCCCGGACTATGGCGGCGGCTACACCTTC. This codes for CASSPDYGGGYTF.

The chain carries TRBV10-3 and TRBJ2-7, with D possibly TRBD1 on 5 matching bases. This CDR3 is 12 amino acids long. Deletions cut 4 bases from V and 3 bases from J, with 7 bases between. Looked up from germline, CDR1 is ENHRY and CDR2 is SYGVKD. The CDR3 loop is CAISGQGYEQYF. In DNA form, the CDR3 reads TGTGCCATCAGTGGGCAGGGCTACGAGCAGTACTTC.

The rearrangement joins TRBV5-8 to TRBJ1-3; no reliable D call. The CDR3 spans 15 residues. The V end was cut by 1 base, the J end by 4 bases, with 12 bases between. Germline values: CDR1 SGHTS, CDR2 YDEGEE. The CDR3 protein is CASSLFATMGNTIYF. The CDR3 DNA reads as TGTGCCAGCAGCTTGTTTGCCACTATGGGAAACACCATATATTTT.

This chain uses TRBV5-1 with TRBJ1-1, with D maybe TRBD1 (6 bases). The germline V and J ends were trimmed by 4 bases and 0 bases, with 13 bases remaining between them. The CDR3 is 15 amino acids. The germline V gene encodes CDR1 SGHRS and CDR2 YFSETQ. The CDR3 sequence: CASSHPDRLNTEAFF. Written as DNA, the CDR3 is TGCGCCAGCAGCCACCCAGACAGGTTGAACACTGAAGCTTTCTTT.

This clone showed up many times. V gene TRBV6-5 combines with J gene TRBJ1-5, with a weak D call TRBD1 (6 bases). CDR1 and CDR2 (germline): MNHEY, SVGAGI. The CDR3 is made up of 13 amino acids. V dropped 11 bases and J dropped 5 bases, with 16 bases sitting between them. CDR3 nucleotides: TGTGCCGTTGGGGGCAGGGTCGATCAGCCCCAGCATTTT. Translated: CAVGGRVDQPQHF.

This clone appeared a single time. The chain uses TRBV4-3 and TRBJ1-5; TRBD1 is a possible D gene (6 bases). The germline CDR1 and CDR2 sequences are LGHNA and YSLEER. This CDR3 comprises 14 residues. V lost 3 bases to trimming and J lost 2 bases, with 8 bases between them. The DNA for the CDR3 is TGCGCCAGCAGCCACAACAGGGGCAATCAGCCCCAGCATTTT. The encoded protein is CASSHNRGNQPQHF.